The 3 T cell receptor beta chains below were found in one sample sequenced in a study of blood T cell repertoires in COVID-19. Method: immunoSEQ multiplex PCR; TCRdb's copy keeps in-frame clones and lacks some. The data contain 250,000 to 350,000 clones, around 89% of them singletons. Sequencing was performed on peripheral blood. The receptors here all came from a man in his late teens or twenties who had recovered from COVID-19.

The chain carries TRBV6-1 and TRBJ2-7; D possibly corresponds to TRBD2 (5 bases). Germline values: CDR1 MNHNS, CDR2 SASEGT. The CDR3 loop spans 14 amino acids. The V gene lost 3 bases and the J gene lost 3 bases, with 12 bases spanning the gap. The CDR3 DNA reads TGTGCCAGCAGTGAGGCCAACGGGGTCTACGAGCAGTACTTC. Translation gives CASSEANGVYEQYF.

The chain has TRBV5-1 and TRBJ1-1; 8 bases agree with TRBD1. Germline V CDR1 and CDR2: SGHRS, YFSETQ. This CDR3 has 14 amino acids. Losses at the gene ends were 5 bases for V and 1 base for J; bases not matched to a gene: 4. Here the CDR3 reads CASRYGQGNTEAFF. The CDR3 nucleotides read TGCGCCAGCAGGTATGGACAGGGGAACACTGAAGCTTTCTTT.

The chain links TRBV4-1 to TRBJ1-1; a possible D gene is TRBD1 (6 bases). The CDR3 consists of 15 residues. Trimming pared 4 bases from V and 1 base from J, leaving 13 bases between. Looked up from germline, CDR1 is MGHRA and CDR2 is YSYEKL. The CDR3 DNA is TGCGCCAGCAGCCCGAATTGGGGGCAGAACACTGAAGCTTTCTTT. As protein: CASSPNWGQNTEAFF.